A single T cell receptor beta chain is shown here with its context. CDR1 and CDR2 from the germline V gene are PRHDT and FYEKMQ (reference sequence). The germline V and J ends were trimmed by 2 bases and 2 bases, with 16 bases remaining between them. The CDR3 is 16 amino acids. This specimen comes from a study of CD8 T cells in Susac syndrome. A quantity of roughly 0.5 to 1 ug RNA underwent reverse transcription using random hexamers. Via MiXCR, TCRdb re-called the immunoSEQ multiplex PCR reads, giving one row per CDR3 protein. This table has 50,000 to 55,000 distinct CDR3 sequences, approximately 95% appearing once. Fulfillment of recently defined diagnostic criteria for definite or probable disease was shown by the patients with Susac syndrome.

This TCR derives from a human donor with Susac syndrome. This chain joins TRBV13 and TRBJ2-7; possibly TRBD1 for D (8 bases). Sequenced sample: CD8+ T cells from PBMCs. The CDR3 region is CASSLREGQAAYEQYF. The CDR3 bases are TGTGCCAGCAGCTTAAGGGAGGGACAGGCCGCCTACGAGCAGTACTTC.